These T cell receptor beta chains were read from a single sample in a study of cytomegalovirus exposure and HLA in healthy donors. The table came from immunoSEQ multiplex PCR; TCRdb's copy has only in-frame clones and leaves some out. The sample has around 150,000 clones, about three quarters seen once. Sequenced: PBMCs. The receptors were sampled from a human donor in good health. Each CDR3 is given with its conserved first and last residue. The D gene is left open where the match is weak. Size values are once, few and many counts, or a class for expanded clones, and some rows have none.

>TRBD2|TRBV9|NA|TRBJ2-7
TGTGCCAGCAGCGTAGCTACGGGGGGCGAGCAGTACTTC
CASSVATGGEQYF
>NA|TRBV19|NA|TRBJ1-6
TGTGCCAGTAGTATACGGGGTGTGCAAGATTCACCCCTCCACTTT
CASSIRGVQDSPLHF
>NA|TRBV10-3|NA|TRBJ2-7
TGTGCCATCAGGGGGACTCTTTACGAGCAGTACTTC
CAIRGTLYEQYF
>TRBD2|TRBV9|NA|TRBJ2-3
TGTGCCAGCAGCAAGAGCGGGGGTAGCACAGATACGCAGTATTTT
CASSKSGGSTDTQYF
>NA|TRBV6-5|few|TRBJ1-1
TGTGCCAGCAGTCCTCGACAACCCCCTTCAGCTTTCTTT
CASSPRQPPSAFF
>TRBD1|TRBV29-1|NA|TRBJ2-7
TGCAGCGTTGCTGACAGGGGGTATCCCTACGAGCAGTACTTC
CSVADRGYPYEQYF
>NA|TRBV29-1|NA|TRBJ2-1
TGCAGCGTCGGACAGAGCTCCTACAATGAGCAGTTCTTC
CSVGQSSYNEQFF
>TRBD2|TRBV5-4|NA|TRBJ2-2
TGTGCCAGCAGGACCCGGGAGGGCCTCGGGGAGCTGTTTTTT
CASRTREGLGELFF
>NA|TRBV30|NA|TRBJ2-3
TGTGCCTGGAGTGTACTCCCAGATACGCAGTATTTT
CAWSVLPDTQYF
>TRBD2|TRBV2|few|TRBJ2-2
TGTGCCAGCAGTGAATATCGGACTAGCGCGGACACCGGGGAGCTGTTTTTT
CASSEYRTSADTGELFF
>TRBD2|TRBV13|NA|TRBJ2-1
TGTGCCAGCAGCACAAGAGGGCTAGCGGGAGAACATGAGCAGTTCTTC
CASSTRGLAGEHEQFF
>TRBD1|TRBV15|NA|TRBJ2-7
TGTGCCACCAGCAGAGAAGGGACAGGCTTTTCCGAGCAGTACTTC
CATSREGTGFSEQYF
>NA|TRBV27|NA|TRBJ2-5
TGTGCCAGCAGTTTGTATTGGGGGGACCTCCAAGAGACCCAGTACTTC
CASSLYWGDLQETQYF
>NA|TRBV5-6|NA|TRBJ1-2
TGTGCCAGCAGCCCGAGGGCCGGAGCGACTAACTATGGCTACACCTTC
CASSPRAGATNYGYTF
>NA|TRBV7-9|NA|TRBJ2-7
TGTGCCAGCAGCCCGAATGGGGGGGCAAGCGAGCAGTACTTC
CASSPNGGASEQYF
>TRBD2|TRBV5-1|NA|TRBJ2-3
TGCGCCAGCAGTATTAATAGCGGGGCCACAGATACGCAGTATTTT
CASSINSGATDTQYF
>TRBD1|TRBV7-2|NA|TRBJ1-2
TGTGCCAGCAGCCCCCGGGACAGGGGTTATGGCTACACCTTC
CASSPRDRGYGYTF
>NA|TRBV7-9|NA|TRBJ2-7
TGTGCCAGCAGCTTAGGCGGGGCGAGTCGGTACGAGCAGTACTTC
CASSLGGASRYEQYF
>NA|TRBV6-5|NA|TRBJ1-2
TGTGCCAGCAGTTCCCTCTATGGCTACACCTTC
CASSSLYGYTF
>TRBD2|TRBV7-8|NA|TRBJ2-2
TGTGCCAGCAGCCCTCGACTAAGCGGGAGGGCCGGGGGCGGGGAGCTGTTTTTT
CASSPRLSGRAGGGELFF
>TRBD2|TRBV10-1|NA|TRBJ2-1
TGCGCCAGCAGTGAGTCTGGACTAGCGGCCTCCAAGGAGCAGTTCTTC
CASSESGLAASKEQFF
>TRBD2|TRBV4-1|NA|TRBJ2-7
TGCGCCAGCAGCCAAGTCGGACTAGCGGGAAGGTACGAGCAGTACTTC
CASSQVGLAGRYEQYF
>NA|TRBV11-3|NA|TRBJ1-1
TGTGCCAGCAGCTTAGAAGGGGGTAGCACTGAAGCTTTCTTT
CASSLEGGSTEAFF
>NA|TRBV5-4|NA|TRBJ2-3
TGTGCCAGCAGCTTGAGGGTGTTAAGCGGGGATACGCAGTATTTT
CASSLRVLSGDTQYF
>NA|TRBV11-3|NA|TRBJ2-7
TGTGCCAGCAGCTTCCCTGGGCGGAGGGGCTCCTACGAGCAGTACTTC
CASSFPGRRGSYEQYF
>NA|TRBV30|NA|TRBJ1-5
TGTGCCTGGAGTGTACGCGGTTACATTGGCAATCAGCCCCAGCATTTT
CAWSVRGYIGNQPQHF
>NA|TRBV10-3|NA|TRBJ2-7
TGTGCCATCAGACCTAAGGACAGCTACGAGCAGTACTTC
CAIRPKDSYEQYF
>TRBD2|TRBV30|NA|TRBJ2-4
TGTGCCTGGAGTCCCGCGACTAGCGGGTTGAACATTCAGTACTTC
CAWSPATSGLNIQYF